This T cell receptor (beta chain) is drawn from a study of T cells expressing NK-cell markers (dated by TCRdb to 2018 to 2020). Context from the whole study: About eight donors provided sorted CD3+CD56+NKG2C+, CD3+CD56+NKG2C- and CD3+CD56-NKG2C+ T-cell subsets, whose TCR beta-chain repertoires were profiled. Among the eight sequenced donors, only one was HCMV-seronegative, while the other seven were HCMV-seropositive. Randomly selected healthy volunteers, three men and five women, were used as the eight sequenced donors. The libraries were sequenced on Illumina HiSeq 2000/2500, MiSeq or NextSeq, producing 2 x 150 bp reads. General study outcomes and caveats: Whether the expanded NKG2C-expressing T cell clones were specific for HCMV antigens remained unclear. In more than five donors, the dominant CD3+CD56+NKG2C+ clonotypes ranked among the top 10 CD8+ clonotypes, making up about 1.0-7.5% of CD8+ T cells. Those dominant clonotypes were again the most abundant among CD3+CD56-NKG2C+ cells in a few donors, at about 25-65%.

Instrument used: Illumina HiSeq 2000. TCR beta cDNA libraries were prepared using 5'RACE template switching, which introduced a universal primer site and unique molecular identifiers. cDNA synthesis was primed from the TCR beta constant segment, followed by two successive PCR amplification steps. The authors' analysis ran thus. MIGEC handled demultiplexing of the reads and grouping by UMI, while MiTCR was used to assemble and quantify clonotypes. To remove erroneous sequences, TCR cDNA sequences were retained only when supported by two or more reads. The tcR package was used for downstream repertoire analysis, and clonotypes were matched between fractions using CDR3 nucleotide sequence together with V segment. Antigen specificity was annotated against VDJdb with VDJmatch, allowing one amino acid substitution in CDR3. TCRdb reprocessed the reads and assigns one entry to each CDR3 protein sequence, leaving out DNA. Clone size and V and J calls follow TCRdb, not the original study. This sample's listing comprises over 150,000 distinct CDR3 sequences. The ten biggest clones cover roughly a fifth of the sample.

Reading from cysteine to phenylalanine, the CDR3 counts 14 amino acids. No nucleotide data were recorded. The germline V gene provides CDR1 SNHLY and CDR2 FYNNEI. To determine HCMV serostatus, a commercial ELISA kit was used to detect HCMV-specific IgG in serum. Ficoll density gradient centrifugation was used to isolate peripheral blood mononuclear cells from blood. On this clonotype itself: Its recognized antigen is unknown.

The chain couples TRBV2 to TRBJ2-7; the TRBD2 assignment by TCRdb is unverifiable without DNA. This clonotype was sampled from a man aged 18 to 69 in good health. Sequenced sample: blood T cells: a sorted CD56 or NKG2C T cell subset, CD4+ or CD8+ T cells, or bulk PBMC T cells (not recorded which). CDR3 loop: CASSEDSLEYEQYF.